This T cell receptor beta chain was sequenced during a study of T cells after yellow fever vaccination. Study-wide background: Libraries from low-cell-number fractions were prepared with the SMART-Seq v4 Ultra Low Input RNA kit. Overall study findings and caveats: Peak timing came faster in the weaker secondary response, day 5 versus 15.

This CDR3 region has 16 residues. Germline V gives CDR1 ENHRY, CDR2 SYGVKD. The V segment lost 7 bases and the J segment 3 bases; nucleotides outside the gene matches: 9. It was through 5'RACE template switching that TCR cDNA was made, with a universal primer site and UMIs added. TCRdb itself ran the 5' RACE reads through MiXCR, one entry per CDR3 protein. This sample has under 700,000 distinct CDR3 sequences; around 16% occur once, and the top ten carry roughly 17%. This clonotype appeared a few times. Its antigen is unidentified. The clonotype comes from a man younger than 30 who received the YFV17D yellow fever vaccine. The specimen comprised PBMCs, sampled 5 to 6 days after the first yellow fever vaccination. The genes are TRBV10-3 and TRBJ1-2; 12 bases are a match to TRBD1. The DNA for the CDR3 is TGTGCCATCAAACCGGGACAGGGGGCGAAGGACTATGGCTACACCTTC. Translating gives CAIKPGQGAKDYGYTF.